This T cell receptor (beta chain) is from a study of response to subunit inactivated influenza vaccine. Using its own MiXCR run on the RT-PCR reads, TCRdb lists one record per CDR3 protein. Seen here are more than 200,000 distinct CDR3 sequences, 12% observed once, and the top ten hold approximately 8.3%. General study results and limits: T cells newly recruited by each seasonal influenza vaccination are few, the authors suggested.

CDR3 size: 13 residues. Germline V gene data show CDR1 as SGHRS and CDR2 as YFSETQ. V gave up 4 bases and J gave up 8 bases, with 15 bases separating them. This clonotype was observed a handful of times. What it binds is not known. The sequences come from non-naive T cells sorted from PBMCs, collected 14 to 15 days before vaccination. This receptor was taken from a man in his fifties or sixties who received an inactivated influenza vaccine. This chain connects TRBV5-1 to TRBJ1-2; tentative D call: TRBD1 (5 bases). CDR3 sequence reads: CASSQGRGEGYTF. CDR3 DNA sequence: TGCGCCAGCAGCCAGGGAAGAGGGGAAGGCTACACCTTC.